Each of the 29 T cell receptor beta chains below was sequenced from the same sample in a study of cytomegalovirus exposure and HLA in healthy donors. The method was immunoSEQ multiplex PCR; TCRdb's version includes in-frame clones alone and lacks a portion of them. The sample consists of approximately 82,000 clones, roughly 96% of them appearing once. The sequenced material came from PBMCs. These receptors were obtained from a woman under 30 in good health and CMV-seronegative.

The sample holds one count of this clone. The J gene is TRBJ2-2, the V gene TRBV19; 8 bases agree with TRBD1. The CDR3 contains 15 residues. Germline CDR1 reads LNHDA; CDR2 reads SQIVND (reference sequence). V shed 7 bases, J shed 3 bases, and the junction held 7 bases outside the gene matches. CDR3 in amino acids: CASISGRGHTGELFF. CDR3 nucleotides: TGTGCCAGTATTTCCGGCAGGGGGCACACCGGGGAGCTGTTTTTT.

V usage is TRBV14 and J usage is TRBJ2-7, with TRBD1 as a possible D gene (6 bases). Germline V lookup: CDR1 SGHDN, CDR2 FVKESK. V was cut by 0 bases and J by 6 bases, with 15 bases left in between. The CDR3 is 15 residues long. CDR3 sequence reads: CASSQDRARGSEQYF. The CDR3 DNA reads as TGTGCCAGCAGCCAAGATAGGGCCAGGGGTAGCGAGCAGTACTTC.

Here the CDR3 DNA reads TGTGCCAGCACCTCCCCCCAGGAAAACATTCAGTACTTC. Residues: CASTSPQENIQYF. The chain recombines TRBV11-3 with TRBJ2-4; no clear D. This CDR3 contains 13 residues. Trimming removed 7 bases at V and 5 bases at J, with 12 bases between. Germline V lookup: CDR1 SGHNT, CDR2 YENEEA.

In DNA form, the CDR3 reads TGCGCCAGCAGCTCCAGCGGGGGGGAATACAATGAGCAGTTCTTC. Its translation is CASSSSGGEYNEQFF. The chain couples TRBV5-1 to TRBJ2-1, with 10 bases aligning to TRBD2. CDR1 SGHRS and CDR2 YFSETQ come from the germline V gene. This CDR3 has 15 amino acids. V lost 3 bases to trimming and J lost 4 bases; unmatched junction nucleotides: 4. Together with reference TRBV5-1 and TRBJ2-1, the CDR3 gives the full variable domain: KAGVTQTPRYLIKTRGQQVTLSCSPISGHRSVSWYQQTPGQGLQFLFEYFSETQRNKGNFPGRFSGRQFSNSRSEMNVSTLELGDSALYLCASSSSGGEYNEQFFGPGTRLTVL.

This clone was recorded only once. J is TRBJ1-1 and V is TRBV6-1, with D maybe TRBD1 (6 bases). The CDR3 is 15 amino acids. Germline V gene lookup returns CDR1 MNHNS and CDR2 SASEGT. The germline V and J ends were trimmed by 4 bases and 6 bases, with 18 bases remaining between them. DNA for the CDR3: TGTGCCAGCAGTGCTGGTGTTGGGGGCATGGCTGAAGCTTTCTTT. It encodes CASSAGVGGMAEAFF.

The CDR3 here is CASSQERGLETQYF. CDR3 bases: TGTGCCAGCAGCCAAGAACGAGGGTTGGAGACCCAGTACTTC. The chain recombines TRBV14 with TRBJ2-5; D possibly corresponds to TRBD2 (5 bases). This CDR3 has 14 residues. CDR1 SGHDN and CDR2 FVKESK come from the germline V gene. V was cut by 0 bases and J by 5 bases, with 10 bases left in between. Together with reference TRBV14 and TRBJ2-5, the CDR3 gives the full variable domain: EAGVTQFPSHSVIEKGQTVTLRCDPISGHDNLYWYRRVMGKEIKFLLHFVKESKQDESGMPNNRFLAERTGGTYSTLKVQPAELEDSGVYFCASSQERGLETQYFGPGTRLLVL.

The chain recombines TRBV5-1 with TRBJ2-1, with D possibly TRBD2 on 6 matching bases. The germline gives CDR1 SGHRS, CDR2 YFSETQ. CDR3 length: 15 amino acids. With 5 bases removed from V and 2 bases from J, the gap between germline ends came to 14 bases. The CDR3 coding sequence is TGCGCCAGCAGTCTTACGGGGGACCCCTACAATGAGCAGTTCTTC. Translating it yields CASSLTGDPYNEQFF. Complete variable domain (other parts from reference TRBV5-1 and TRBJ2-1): KAGVTQTPRYLIKTRGQQVTLSCSPISGHRSVSWYQQTPGQGLQFLFEYFSETQRNKGNFPGRFSGRQFSNSRSEMNVSTLELGDSALYLCASSLTGDPYNEQFFGPGTRLTVL.

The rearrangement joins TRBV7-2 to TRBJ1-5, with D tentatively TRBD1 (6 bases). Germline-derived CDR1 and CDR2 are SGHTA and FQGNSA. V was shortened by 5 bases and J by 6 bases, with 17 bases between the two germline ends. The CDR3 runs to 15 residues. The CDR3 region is CASSTRGGPGQPQHF. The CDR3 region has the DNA TGTGCCAGCAGCACCAGGGGAGGGCCCGGTCAGCCCCAGCATTTT. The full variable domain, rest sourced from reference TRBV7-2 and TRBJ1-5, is GAGVSQSPSNKVTEKGKDVELRCDPISGHTALYWYRQSLGQGLEFLIYFQGNSAPDKSGLPSDRFSAERTGGSVSTLTIQRTQQEDSAVYLCASSTRGGPGQPQHFGDGTRLSIL.

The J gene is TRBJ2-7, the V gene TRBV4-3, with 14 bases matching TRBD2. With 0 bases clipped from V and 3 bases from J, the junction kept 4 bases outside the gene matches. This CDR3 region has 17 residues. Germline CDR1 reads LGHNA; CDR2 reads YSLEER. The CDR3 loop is CASSQDGTSGRIYEQYF. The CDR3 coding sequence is TGCGCCAGCAGCCAAGATGGGACTAGCGGGAGAATCTACGAGCAGTACTTC.

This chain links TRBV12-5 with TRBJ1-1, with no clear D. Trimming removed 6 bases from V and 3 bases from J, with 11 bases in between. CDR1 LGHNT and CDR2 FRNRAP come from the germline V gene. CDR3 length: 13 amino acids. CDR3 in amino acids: CASGMAGYTEAFF. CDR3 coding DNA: TGTGCTAGTGGGATGGCGGGATACACTGAAGCTTTCTTT.

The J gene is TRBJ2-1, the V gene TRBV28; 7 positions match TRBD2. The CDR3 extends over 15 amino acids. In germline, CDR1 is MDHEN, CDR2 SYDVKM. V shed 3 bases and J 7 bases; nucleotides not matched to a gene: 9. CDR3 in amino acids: CASSFGSGTRNEQFF. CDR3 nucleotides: TGTGCCAGCAGTTTCGGGAGCGGGACGAGAAATGAGCAGTTCTTC.

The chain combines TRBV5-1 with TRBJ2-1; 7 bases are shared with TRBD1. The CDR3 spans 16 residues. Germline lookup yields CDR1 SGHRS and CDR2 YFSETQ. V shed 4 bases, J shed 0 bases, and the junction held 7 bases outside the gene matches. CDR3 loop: CASSPPTGSSYNEQFF. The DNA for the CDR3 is TGCGCCAGCAGCCCACCGACAGGGAGCTCCTACAATGAGCAGTTCTTC.

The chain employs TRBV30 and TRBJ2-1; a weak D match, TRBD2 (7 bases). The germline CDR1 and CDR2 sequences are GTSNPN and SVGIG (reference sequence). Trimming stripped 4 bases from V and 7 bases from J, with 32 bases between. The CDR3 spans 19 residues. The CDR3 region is CAWTAGKYGGREYVNEQFF. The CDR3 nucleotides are TGTGCCTGGACGGCCGGGAAATACGGGGGGCGGGAGTACGTAAATGAGCAGTTCTTC. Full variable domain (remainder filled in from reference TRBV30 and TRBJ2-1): SQTIHQWPATLVQPVGSPLSLECTVEGTSNPNLYWYRQAAGRGLQLLFYSVGIGQISSEVPQNLSASRPQDRQFILSSKKLLLSDSGFYLCAWTAGKYGGREYVNEQFFGPGTRLTVL.

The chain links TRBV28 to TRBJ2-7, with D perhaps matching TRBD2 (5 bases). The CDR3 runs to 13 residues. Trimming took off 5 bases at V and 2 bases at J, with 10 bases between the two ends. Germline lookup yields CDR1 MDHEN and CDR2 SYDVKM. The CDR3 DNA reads TGTGCCAGCAGTGATGTCGGGGCCTACGAGCAGTACTTC. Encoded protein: CASSDVGAYEQYF.

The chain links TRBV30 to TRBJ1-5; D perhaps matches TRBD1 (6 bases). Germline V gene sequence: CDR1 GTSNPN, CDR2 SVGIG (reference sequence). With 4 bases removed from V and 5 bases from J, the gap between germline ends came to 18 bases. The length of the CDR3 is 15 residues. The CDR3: CAWKGKGGKDQPQHF. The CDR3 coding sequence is TGTGCCTGGAAAGGAAAAGGGGGAAAGGATCAGCCCCAGCATTTT.

The CDR3 region is CASSVGTISNEQFF. CDR3 in DNA: TGTGCCAGCAGCGTAGGGACAATAAGCAATGAGCAGTTCTTC. The genes are TRBV9 and TRBJ2-1; possible D gene TRBD1, 5 bases. V dropped 0 bases and J dropped 6 bases, with 10 bases sitting between them. This CDR3 contains 14 residues. Germline V gene lookup returns CDR1 SGDLS and CDR2 YYNGEE.

The CDR3 DNA is TGTGCCAGCAGCTTAGGCCGGGACAGGGCAACAGATACGCAGTATTTT. Amino acid sequence: CASSLGRDRATDTQYF. This rearrangement joins TRBV7-2 to TRBJ2-3; 9 positions agree with TRBD1. V was clipped by 1 base and J by 3 bases; unmatched bases: 5. This CDR3 spans 16 amino acids. Germline CDR1 reads SGHTA; CDR2 reads FQGNSA.

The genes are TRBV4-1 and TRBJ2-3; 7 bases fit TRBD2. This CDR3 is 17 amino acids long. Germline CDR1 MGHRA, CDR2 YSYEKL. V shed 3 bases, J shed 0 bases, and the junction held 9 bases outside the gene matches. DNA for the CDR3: TGCGCCAGCAGCCAGGACGCCGGGACTATTAGCACAGATACGCAGTATTTT. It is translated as CASSQDAGTISTDTQYF.

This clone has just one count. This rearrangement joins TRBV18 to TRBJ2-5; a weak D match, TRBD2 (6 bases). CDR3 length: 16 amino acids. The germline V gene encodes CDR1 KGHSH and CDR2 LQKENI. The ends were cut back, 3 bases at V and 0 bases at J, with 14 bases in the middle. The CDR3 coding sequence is TGTGCCAGCTCACCGTGGGGGGTAGCGGACCAAGAGACCCAGTACTTC. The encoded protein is CASSPWGVADQETQYF.

CDR3 nucleotides: TGTGCCAGCAGCCCCTGGGACAGGGTGGATCAGCCCCAGCATTTT. It translates to CASSPWDRVDQPQHF. The chain is built from TRBV7-2 and TRBJ1-5; 9 positions match TRBD1. CDR1 is SGHTA and CDR2 is FQGNSA in the germline V gene. The CDR3 is made up of 15 amino acids. The J segment lost 5 bases and the V segment lost 5 bases, leaving 7 bases of the junction unmatched.

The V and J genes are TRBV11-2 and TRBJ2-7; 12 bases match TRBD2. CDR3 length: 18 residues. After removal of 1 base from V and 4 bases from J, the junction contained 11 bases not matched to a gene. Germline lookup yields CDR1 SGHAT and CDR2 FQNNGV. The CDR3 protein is CASSLVGLAGTFAYEQYF. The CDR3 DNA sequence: TGTGCCAGCAGCTTAGTAGGACTAGCGGGAACATTTGCATACGAGCAGTACTTC.

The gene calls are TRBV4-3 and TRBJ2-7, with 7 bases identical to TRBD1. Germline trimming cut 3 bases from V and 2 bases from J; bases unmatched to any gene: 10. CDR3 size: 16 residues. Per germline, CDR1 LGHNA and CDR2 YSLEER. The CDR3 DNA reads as TGCGCCAGCAGCCAGCGACGGACAGGAGCCCCCTACGAGCAGTACTTC. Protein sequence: CASSQRRTGAPYEQYF.

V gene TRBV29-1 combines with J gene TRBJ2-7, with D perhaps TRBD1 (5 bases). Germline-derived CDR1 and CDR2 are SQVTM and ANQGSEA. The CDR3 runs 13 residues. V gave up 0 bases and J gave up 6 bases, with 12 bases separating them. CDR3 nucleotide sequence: TGCAGCGTTGAAGAGGGGCAGTACGGCGAGCAGTACTTC. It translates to CSVEEGQYGEQYF.

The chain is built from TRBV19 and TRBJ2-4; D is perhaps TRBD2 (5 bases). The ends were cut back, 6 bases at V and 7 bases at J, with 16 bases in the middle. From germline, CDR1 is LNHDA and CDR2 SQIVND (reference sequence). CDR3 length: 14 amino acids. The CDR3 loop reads CASRPPDSANIQYF. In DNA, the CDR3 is TGTGCCAGTAGGCCCCCGGATAGCGCGAACATTCAGTACTTC.

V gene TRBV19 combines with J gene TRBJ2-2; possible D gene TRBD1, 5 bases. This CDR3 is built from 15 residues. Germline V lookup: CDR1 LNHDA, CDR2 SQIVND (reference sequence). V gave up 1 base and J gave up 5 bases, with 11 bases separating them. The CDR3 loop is CASSIGGLGTGELFF. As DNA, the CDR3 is TGTGCCAGTAGTATAGGGGGCTTAGGTACCGGGGAGCTGTTTTTT.

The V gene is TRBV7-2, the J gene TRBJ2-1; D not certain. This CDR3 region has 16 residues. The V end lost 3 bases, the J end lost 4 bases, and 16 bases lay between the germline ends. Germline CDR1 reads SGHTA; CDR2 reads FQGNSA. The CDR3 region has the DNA TGTGCCAGCAGCTTTCTACTACACGCACGTTACAATGAGCAGTTCTTC. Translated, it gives CASSFLLHARYNEQFF.

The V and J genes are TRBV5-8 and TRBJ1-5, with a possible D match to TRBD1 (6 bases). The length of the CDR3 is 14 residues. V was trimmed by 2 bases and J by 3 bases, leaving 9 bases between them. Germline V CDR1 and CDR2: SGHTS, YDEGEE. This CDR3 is CASSLGQSNQPQHF. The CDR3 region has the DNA TGTGCCAGCAGCTTAGGACAGTCCAATCAGCCCCAGCATTTT.

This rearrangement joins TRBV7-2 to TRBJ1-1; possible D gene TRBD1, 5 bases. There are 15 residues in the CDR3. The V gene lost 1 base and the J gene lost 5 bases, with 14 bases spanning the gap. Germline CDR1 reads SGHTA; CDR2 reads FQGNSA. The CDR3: CASSLDFSGKTEAFF. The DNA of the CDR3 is TGTGCCAGCAGCTTAGATTTCTCAGGGAAAACTGAAGCTTTCTTT. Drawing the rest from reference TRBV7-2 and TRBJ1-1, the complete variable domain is GAGVSQSPSNKVTEKGKDVELRCDPISGHTALYWYRQSLGQGLEFLIYFQGNSAPDKSGLPSDRFSAERTGGSVSTLTIQRTQQEDSAVYLCASSLDFSGKTEAFFGQGTRLTVV.

The chain's CDR3 is CASSLGSGWSTDTQYF. In nucleotides, the CDR3 is TGCGCCAGCAGCTTGGGGTCGGGTTGGAGCACAGATACGCAGTATTTT. The chain is built from TRBV5-1 and TRBJ2-3; no clear D gene. The V and J ends lost 0 bases and 0 bases respectively, with 11 bases between them. Germline V gives CDR1 SGHRS, CDR2 YFSETQ. The CDR3 extends over 16 amino acids.